Listed here are 27 T cell receptor beta chains from one sample, sequenced in a study of shared clonotypes between healthy human individuals. Terminally differentiated effector memory CD45RA+ cells were left out of the naive CD8 fraction, which was CD45RO-negative and positively selected for CCR7. Clones were read by immunoSEQ multiplex PCR, and TCRdb kept only the in-frame ones, dropping some. The table records hundreds of thousands of clones, around 96% of them present only once. Sequences were obtained from naive CD8+ T cells sorted from blood. Receptors were obtained from a woman in her 30s in good health.

This clone was picked up one time. V gene TRBV19 combines with J gene TRBJ2-2, with 9 bases identical to TRBD2. CDR1 and CDR2 from the germline V gene are LNHDA and SQIVND (reference sequence). This CDR3 is 18 amino acids long. V lost 5 bases and J lost 4; bases outside the gene matches: 14. The CDR3 region has the DNA TGTGCCAGTAGTTTTATGCGGGAGGGCCTTCTGGTCACCGGGGAGCTGTTTTTT. It yields the protein CASSFMREGLLVTGELFF.

This sequence joins TRBV30 and TRBJ2-7; TRBD1 matches at 9 bases. V lost 2 bases to trimming and J lost 1 base; unmatched junction nucleotides: 3. This CDR3 contains 14 residues. Germline CDR1 GTSNPN, CDR2 SVGIG (reference sequence). In DNA form, the CDR3 reads TGTGCCTGGAGTATGGGGACAGGGTCCTACGAGCAGTACTTC. Protein sequence: CAWSMGTGSYEQYF.

V gene TRBV5-6 combines with J gene TRBJ2-6, with TRBD1 as a possible D gene (6 bases). Trimming removed 5 bases from V and 0 bases from J, with 18 bases in between. Germline CDR1 SGHDT, CDR2 YYEEEE. The CDR3 spans 18 residues. CDR3 in amino acids: CASRRDINLASGANVLTF. In DNA form, the CDR3 reads TGTGCCAGCAGGAGGGACATCAACCTAGCCTCTGGGGCCAACGTCCTGACTTTC.

The rearrangement links TRBV7-7 to TRBJ2-5, with a tentative D call TRBD1 (7 bases). The germline V gene encodes CDR1 SSHAT and CDR2 FNYEAQ (reference sequence). The CDR3 contains 16 residues. Trimming removed 5 bases at V and 0 bases at J, with 16 bases between. The DNA of the CDR3 is TGTGCCAGCAGCCCCAGGGGGGCGCGGAACCAAGAGACCCAGTACTTC. Encoded protein: CASSPRGARNQETQYF.

This rearrangement joins TRBV5-1 to TRBJ2-2, with D perhaps TRBD2 (5 bases). Per the germline V gene, CDR1 is SGHRS and CDR2 is YFSETQ. This CDR3 is built from 14 residues. Trimming left V 3 bases short and J 2 bases short, with 8 bases between. CDR3 in amino acids: CASSSDSNTGELFF. Written as DNA, the CDR3 is TGCGCCAGCAGCTCGGACTCCAACACCGGGGAGCTGTTTTTT.

The chain uses TRBV2 and TRBJ2-2; weak D call: TRBD1 (5 bases). CDR1 is SNHLY, CDR2 FYNNEI, per germline. The V gene lost 7 bases and the J gene lost 4 bases, with 13 bases spanning the gap. This CDR3 region has 14 residues. Here the CDR3 DNA reads TGTGCCAGCATAGGGGTATGGGTCACCGGGGAGCTGTTTTTT. It codes for CASIGVWVTGELFF.

V usage is TRBV6-5 and J usage is TRBJ2-1; TRBD2 aligns across 9 bases. Germline loops: CDR1 MNHEY, CDR2 SVGAGI. V dropped 7 bases and J dropped 9; count of bases not matched to a gene: 7. The CDR3 extends over 13 amino acids. The CDR3 region is CASKLAGVGEQFF. In nucleotides, the CDR3 is TGTGCCAGCAAATTAGCGGGAGTGGGTGAGCAGTTCTTC.

In nucleotides, the CDR3 is TGTGCCAGCAGCTTCGATCAACAGGGGAGAGAGCAGTACTTC. Translation gives CASSFDQQGREQYF. The chain employs TRBV7-9 and TRBJ2-7; 7 bases are shared with TRBD1. Germline V gene sequence: CDR1 SEHNR, CDR2 FQNEAQ (reference sequence). The CDR3 totals 14 residues. The ends lost 3 bases at V and 7 bases at J; junction bases unmatched: 9.

The J gene is TRBJ1-5, the V gene TRBV7-8; D not certain. Per germline, CDR1 SGHVS and CDR2 FQNEAQ. The CDR3 extends over 15 amino acids. V lost 4 bases and J 2 bases, leaving 12 bases between the germline ends. The CDR3 here is CASSSTPGRNQPQHF. CDR3 in DNA: TGTGCCAGCAGCTCGACACCAGGACGCAATCAGCCCCAGCATTTT.

This clone was counted once. The rearrangement links TRBV10-1 to TRBJ2-1; D gene uncertain. Germline V gene data show CDR1 as WNHNN and CDR2 as SYGVQD (reference sequence). Trimming took off 3 bases at V and 7 bases at J, with 10 bases between the two ends. CDR3 length: 13 residues. CDR3 in DNA: TGCGCCAGCAGTGACTTGGGGTGGAATGAGCAGTTCTTC. Translating gives CASSDLGWNEQFF.

The chain joins TRBV19 to TRBJ2-7, with D possibly matching TRBD1 (5 bases). Germline loops: CDR1 LNHDA, CDR2 SQIVND (reference sequence). This CDR3 is built from 13 residues. Trimming stripped 5 bases from V and 2 bases from J, with 10 bases between. The CDR3 nucleotides read TGTGCCAGTAGTCCCACGGACACCTACGAGCAGTACTTC. It is translated as CASSPTDTYEQYF. Looking up the rest from reference TRBV19 and TRBJ2-7 gives the full variable domain: DGGITQSPKYLFRKEGQNVTLSCEQNLNHDAMYWYRQDPGQGLRLIYYSQIVNDFQKGDIAEGYSVSREKKESFPLTVTSAQKNPTAFYLCASSPTDTYEQYFGPGTRLTVT.

This clone was detected a few times. The J gene is TRBJ2-2, the V gene TRBV9; D gene ambiguous. Per germline, CDR1 SGDLS and CDR2 YYNGEE. The germline V and J ends were trimmed by 2 bases and 3 bases, with 5 bases remaining between them. This CDR3 spans 13 amino acids. The CDR3 DNA is TGTGCCAGCAGCGTTTGGGACACCGGGGAGCTGTTTTTT. Amino acids: CASSVWDTGELFF.

The gene calls are TRBV7-6 and TRBJ2-7, with D unresolved. V was shortened by 1 base and J by 5 bases, with 9 bases between the two germline ends. This CDR3 contains 13 residues. Germline CDR1 reads SGHVS; CDR2 reads FNYEAQ. This CDR3 reads CASSLGRTDEQYF. DNA of the CDR3: TGTGCCAGCAGCTTAGGACGGACGGACGAGCAGTACTTC.

The chain combines TRBV27 with TRBJ2-1, with TRBD1 identical over 11 bases. This CDR3 region has 14 residues. V shed 5 bases and J 8 bases; nucleotides not matched to a gene: 5. Germline V CDR1 and CDR2: MNHEY, SMNVEV (reference sequence). DNA for the CDR3: TGTGCCAGCAGTCCGGACAGGGGGCCCCATGAGCAGTTCTTC. This gives the protein CASSPDRGPHEQFF.

The rearrangement uses TRBV4-1 and TRBJ1-2; 11 bases line up with TRBD1. The V and J ends lost 3 bases and 6 bases, in that order; junction bases with no gene match: 3. The CDR3 contains 14 residues. Germline-derived CDR1 and CDR2 are MGHRA and YSYEKL. The CDR3, as DNA: TGCGCCAGCAGCCACCGGACAGGGGGCGATGGCTACACCTTC. Protein sequence: CASSHRTGGDGYTF.

V usage is TRBV28 and J usage is TRBJ1-1; D not certain. This CDR3 is built from 14 residues. Trimming cost V 1 base and J 1 base, with 7 bases left between them. Germline V gene lookup returns CDR1 MDHEN and CDR2 SYDVKM. The CDR3 DNA sequence: TGTGCCAGCAGTTTATCTTCAGGGAACACTGAAGCTTTCTTT. It is translated as CASSLSSGNTEAFF.

The chain joins TRBV27 to TRBJ2-7; possibly TRBD2 for D (6 bases). The CDR3 is 13 residues long. Per the germline V gene, CDR1 is MNHEY and CDR2 is SMNVEV (reference sequence). With 5 bases removed from V and 0 bases from J, the gap between germline ends came to 8 bases. The CDR3 coding sequence is TGTGCCAGCAGTCCGGACTACTCCTACGAGCAGTACTTC. Translated, it gives CASSPDYSYEQYF.

The rearrangement joins TRBV5-4 to TRBJ2-7; weak D call: TRBD2 (7 bases). The CDR3 is 14 amino acids. Germline loops: CDR1 SGHNT, CDR2 YYREEE (reference sequence). Trimming shortened V by 0 bases and J by 3 bases, and 10 bases separated the two germline ends. The CDR3 DNA reads as TGTGCCAGCAGCTTGGAGGGGGAGGGCTACGAGCAGTACTTC. Amino acids: CASSLEGEGYEQYF.

A note on this clone: At the DNA level, this CDR3 is encoded by other sequences in the same sample as well. J is TRBJ2-7 and V is TRBV9; D is unclear. The V gene's germline CDR1 is SGDLS and CDR2 YYNGEE. The CDR3 is made up of 14 amino acids. With 1 base removed from V and 0 bases from J, the gap between germline ends came to 8 bases. In DNA form, the CDR3 reads TGTGCCAGCAGCGTATCGTGGGGCTCCTACGAGCAGTACTTC. This gives the protein CASSVSWGSYEQYF.

The CDR3 DNA reads TGTGCCAGTAGTATTAATAGATTCTCTGAAGCTTTCTTT. Encoded protein: CASSINRFSEAFF. The chain carries TRBV19 and TRBJ1-1; D unclear. With 3 bases removed from V and 6 bases from J, the gap between germline ends came to 11 bases. CDR3 size: 13 residues. CDR1 is LNHDA, CDR2 SQIVND, per germline (reference sequence).

The rearrangement joins TRBV19 to TRBJ1-2, with a possible D match to TRBD1 (6 bases). Germline assignment: CDR1 LNHDA and CDR2 SQIVND (reference sequence). V was pared by 7 bases and J by 6 bases, with 18 bases between. This CDR3 region has 14 residues. In DNA form, the CDR3 reads TGTGCCAGTAAACCTCCCCGGGACAAGCATGGCTACACCTTC. It is translated as CASKPPRDKHGYTF.

This clone was observed once. This chain links TRBV5-1 with TRBJ1-2; the D is unclear. The germline CDR1 and CDR2 sequences are SGHRS and YFSETQ. Deletions cut 1 base from V and 4 bases from J, with 8 bases between. The CDR3 runs to 13 residues. The CDR3 is CASSLSGFYGYTF. CDR3 nucleotides: TGCGCCAGCAGCTTGTCGGGGTTCTATGGCTACACCTTC.

This chain connects TRBV10-1 to TRBJ2-4; TRBD2 is a possible D gene (5 bases). The V end was cut by 3 bases, the J end by 3 bases, with 15 bases between. CDR3 length equals 16 residues. Per germline, CDR1 WNHNN and CDR2 SYGVQD (reference sequence). Here the CDR3 DNA reads TGCGCCAGCAGTGATTCCGGGGAAGAGGTCAAAAACATTCAGTACTTC. Its translation: CASSDSGEEVKNIQYF.

This chain joins TRBV5-4 and TRBJ1-2; a possible D gene is TRBD1 (5 bases). Trimming took off 4 bases at V and 2 bases at J, with 15 bases between the two ends. CDR1 SGHNT and CDR2 YYREEE come from the germline V gene (reference sequence). The CDR3 spans 15 residues. The CDR3 is CASSGWSRDNYGYTF. For the CDR3, the DNA is TGTGCCAGCAGCGGGTGGTCCAGGGACAACTATGGCTACACCTTC.

This chain connects TRBV27 to TRBJ2-7; D is uncertain. Trimming removed 4 bases from V and 4 bases from J, with 17 bases in between. This CDR3 region has 15 residues. Per the germline V gene, CDR1 is MNHEY and CDR2 is SMNVEV (reference sequence). The CDR3 reads CASSSITDGFYEQYF. As DNA, the CDR3 is TGTGCCAGCAGTTCTATCACCGACGGATTTTACGAGCAGTACTTC.

J is TRBJ1-1 and V is TRBV13; no clear D gene. CDR1 PRHDT and CDR2 FYEKMQ come from the germline V gene (reference sequence). Trimming shortened V by 5 bases and J by 0 bases, and 16 bases separated the two germline ends. The CDR3 length is 16 residues. DNA of the CDR3: TGTGCCAGCAGCCGCCGGACTACAGACGTGAACACTGAAGCTTTCTTT. This translates into CASSRRTTDVNTEAFF.

Of note for this clone: The sample holds other DNA sequences that translate to the same CDR3. This chain joins TRBV28 and TRBJ1-1, with D perhaps matching TRBD1 (5 bases). The V end was cut by 4 bases, the J end by 5 bases, with 5 bases between. CDR3 length: 11 residues. CDR1 MDHEN and CDR2 SYDVKM come from the germline V gene. CDR3 in amino acids: CASSWGTEAFF. CDR3 sequence (DNA): TGTGCCAGCAGTTGGGGGACTGAAGCTTTCTTT.